This record covers a single TCR beta chain. The CDR3 runs to 14 residues. The V gene lost 4 bases and the J gene lost 0 bases, with 10 bases spanning the gap. Germline CDR1 reads SGHRS; CDR2 reads YFSETQ. The sample is drawn from a study of early T cells in non-severe SARS-CoV-2 infection. TCRdb reprocessed the 5' RACE reads with MiXCR, giving one entry per CDR3 protein. This sample has roughly 70,000 distinct CDR3 sequences, with about 19% found just once. This TCR came from an adult who was a healthcare worker with PCR-confirmed SARS-CoV-2 infection or an uninfected control (not recorded which). The chain couples TRBV5-1 to TRBJ1-1, with a tentative D call TRBD1 (5 bases). Here the sequenced sample was whole blood, taken at baseline. This chain's CDR3 is CASSLDSMNTEAFF. In DNA, the CDR3 is TGCGCCAGCAGCCTAGACAGCATGAACACTGAAGCTTTCTTT.